This is a list of T cell receptor beta chains from one sample in a study of OX40 agonist ivuxolimab in advanced cancers. Data came from immunoSEQ multiplex PCR; TCRdb stores just in-frame clones and leaves some out. The table lists 40,000 to 55,000 clones, about 85% of them singletons. The input for sequencing was CD4+ or CD8+ T cells sorted from blood, taken in a trial of the OX40 agonist ivuxolimab. All receptors come from an adult with an advanced solid tumor such as melanoma, head and neck, liver or kidney cancer. CDR3s include the opening cysteine and the closing phenylalanine or tryptophan.

TRBJ1-2,TRBV27,CASSGGQSYGYTF
TRBJ1-2,TRBV7-6,CASSLGPAGRNYGYTF
TRBJ2-1,TRBV5-1,CASSLAGGIPSYNEQFF
TRBJ2-7,TRBV27,CASSFRAGGGQEQYF
TRBJ2-1,TRBV6-5,CATSLAGGPNEQFF
TRBJ1-1,TRBV7-9,CASSSKNTEAFF
TRBJ2-1,TRBV5-1,CASQAPEWSSYNEQFF
TRBJ2-3,TRBV11-2,CASLASGSDTQYF
TRBJ1-1,TRBV5-4,CASNRGVEAFF
TRBJ2-1,TRBV6-1,CASIHPSYNEQFF
TRBJ1-1,TRBV27,CASSLFPGDTEAFF
TRBJ2-3,TRBV7-3,CASSLMGGTGLGSDTQYF
TRBJ2-7,TRBV6-1,CASSEGWGSYEQYF
TRBJ1-1,TRBV11-1,CASSPRTGNTEAFF
TRBJ2-7,TRBV6-1,CASSTGQGRDF
TRBJ1-2,TRBV6-5,CASSDGLYGYTF
TRBJ2-7,TRBV10-2,CASSGRDVDQRTRSYEQYF
TRBJ2-5,TRBV28,CASSLWRAGEGRETQYF
TRBJ1-6,TRBV5-4,CASSPWLEPNSPLHF
TRBJ2-7,TRBV19,CASSIGGGAGYEQYF
TRBJ2-1,TRBV6-4,CASSDRGTSYNEQFF
TRBJ2-7,TRBV2,CASMGPATYEQYF
TRBJ1-3,TRBV10-2,CASSDPSNQRGVGNTIYF